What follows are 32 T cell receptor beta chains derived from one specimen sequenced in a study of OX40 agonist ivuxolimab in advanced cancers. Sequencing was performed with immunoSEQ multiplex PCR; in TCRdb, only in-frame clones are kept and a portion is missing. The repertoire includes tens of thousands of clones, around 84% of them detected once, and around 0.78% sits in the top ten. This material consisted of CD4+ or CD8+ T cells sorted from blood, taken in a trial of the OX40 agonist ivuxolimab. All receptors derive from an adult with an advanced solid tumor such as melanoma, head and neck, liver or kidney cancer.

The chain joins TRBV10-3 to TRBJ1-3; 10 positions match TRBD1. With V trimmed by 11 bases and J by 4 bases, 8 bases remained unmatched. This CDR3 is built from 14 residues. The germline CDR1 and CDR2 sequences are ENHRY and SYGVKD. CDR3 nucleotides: TGTGCCTCCGGGGACAGGGGCATCGGAAACACCATATATTTT. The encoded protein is CASGDRGIGNTIYF.

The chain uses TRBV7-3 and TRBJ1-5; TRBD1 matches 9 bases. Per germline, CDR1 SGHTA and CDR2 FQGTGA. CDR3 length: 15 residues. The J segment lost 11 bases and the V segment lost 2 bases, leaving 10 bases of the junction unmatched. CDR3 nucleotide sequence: TGTGCCAGCAGCTTAGGGGAACCGGGACAGGGAACCCAGCATTTT. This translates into CASSLGEPGQGTQHF.

CDR3 coding DNA: TGTGCCAGCAGTTCCAGGACAGTTCAAAACTATGGCTACACCTTC. Encoded protein: CASSSRTVQNYGYTF. This sequence joins TRBV28 and TRBJ1-2, with D possibly TRBD1 on 6 matching bases. The CDR3 is made up of 15 amino acids. Germline values: CDR1 MDHEN, CDR2 SYDVKM. The germline V and J ends were trimmed by 4 bases and 2 bases, with 14 bases remaining between them.

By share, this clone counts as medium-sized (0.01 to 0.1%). The CDR3 is CASSQDPTGTYGYTF. The CDR3 region has the DNA TGCGCCAGCAGCCAAGATCCGACAGGGACCTATGGCTACACCTTC. V is TRBV4-1 and J is TRBJ1-2; TRBD1 matches at 7 bases. With V trimmed by 0 bases and J by 4 bases, 5 bases remained unmatched. The CDR3 extends over 15 amino acids. Per the germline V gene, CDR1 is MGHRA and CDR2 is YSYEKL.

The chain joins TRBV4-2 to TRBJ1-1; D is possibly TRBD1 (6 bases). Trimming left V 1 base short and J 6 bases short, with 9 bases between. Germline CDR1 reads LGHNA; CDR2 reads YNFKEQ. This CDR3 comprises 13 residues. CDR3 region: CASSQAGVPEAFF. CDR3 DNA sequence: TGTGCCAGCAGCCAAGCAGGGGTACCTGAAGCTTTCTTT.

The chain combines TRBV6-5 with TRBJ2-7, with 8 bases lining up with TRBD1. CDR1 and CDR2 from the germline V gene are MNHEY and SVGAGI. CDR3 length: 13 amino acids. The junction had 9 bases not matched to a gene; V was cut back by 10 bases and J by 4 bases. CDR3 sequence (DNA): TGTGCCACCCGCGGACAGGGACAGTACGAGCAGTACTTC. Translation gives CATRGQGQYEQYF.

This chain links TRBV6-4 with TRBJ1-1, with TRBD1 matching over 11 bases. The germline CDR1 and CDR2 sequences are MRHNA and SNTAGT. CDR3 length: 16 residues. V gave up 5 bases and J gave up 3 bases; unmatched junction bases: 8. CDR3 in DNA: TGTGCCAGCAGTCAATACTCGGGACAGGGGGACACTGAAGCTTTCTTT. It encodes CASSQYSGQGDTEAFF.

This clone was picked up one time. Written as DNA, the CDR3 is TGTGCCAGCAGCTTAGAGGGTGGGCCAACTGAAGCTTTCTTT. Protein: CASSLEGGPTEAFF. The V and J genes are TRBV9 and TRBJ1-1; D is uncertain. Between the trimmed V and J ends, which lost 4 bases and 5 bases, there was a span of 15 bases. The CDR3 is 14 amino acids. Germline lookup yields CDR1 SGDLS and CDR2 YYNGEE.

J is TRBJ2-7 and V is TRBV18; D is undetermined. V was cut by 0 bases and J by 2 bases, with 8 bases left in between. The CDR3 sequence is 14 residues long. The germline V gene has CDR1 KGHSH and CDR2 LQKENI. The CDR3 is CASSPPLATYEQYF. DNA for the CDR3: TGTGCCAGCTCACCACCTCTCGCGACCTACGAGCAGTACTTC.

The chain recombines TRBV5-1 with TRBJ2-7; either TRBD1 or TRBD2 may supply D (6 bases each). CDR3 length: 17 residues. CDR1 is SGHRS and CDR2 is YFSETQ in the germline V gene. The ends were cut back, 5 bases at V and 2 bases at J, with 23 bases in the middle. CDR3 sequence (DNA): TGCGCCAGCAGTTCCGGAGGGGGACTCCGGCCTCCCTACGAGCAGTACTTC. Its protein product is CASSSGGGLRPPYEQYF.

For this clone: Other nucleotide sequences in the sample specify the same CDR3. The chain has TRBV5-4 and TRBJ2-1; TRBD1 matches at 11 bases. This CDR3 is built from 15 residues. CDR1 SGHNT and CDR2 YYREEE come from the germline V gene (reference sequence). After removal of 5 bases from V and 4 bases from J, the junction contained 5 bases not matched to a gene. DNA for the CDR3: TGTGCCAGCAGTTCCGGGACAGGGGGTTACAATGAGCAGTTCTTC. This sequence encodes CASSSGTGGYNEQFF.

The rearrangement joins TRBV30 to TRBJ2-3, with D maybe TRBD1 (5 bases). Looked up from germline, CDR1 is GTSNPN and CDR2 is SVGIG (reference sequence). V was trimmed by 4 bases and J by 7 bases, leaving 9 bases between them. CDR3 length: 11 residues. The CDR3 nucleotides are TGTGCCTGGACCAGGGCAAATACGCAGTATTTT. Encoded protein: CAWTRANTQYF. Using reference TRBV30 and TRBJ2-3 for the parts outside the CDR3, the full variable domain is SQTIHQWPATLVQPVGSPLSLECTVEGTSNPNLYWYRQAAGRGLQLLFYSVGIGQISSEVPQNLSASRPQDRQFILSSKKLLLSDSGFYLCAWTRANTQYFGPGTRLTVL.

This CDR3 is CASSPIGRGPRQPQHF. DNA of the CDR3: TGTGCCAGCAGTCCGATTGGCAGGGGGCCGCGGCAGCCCCAGCATTTT. The chain carries TRBV28 and TRBJ1-5, with 8 bases lining up with TRBD1. The CDR3 consists of 16 residues. Trimming removed 5 bases from V and 7 bases from J; junction bases left unmatched: 13. The germline V gene encodes CDR1 MDHEN and CDR2 SYDVKM.

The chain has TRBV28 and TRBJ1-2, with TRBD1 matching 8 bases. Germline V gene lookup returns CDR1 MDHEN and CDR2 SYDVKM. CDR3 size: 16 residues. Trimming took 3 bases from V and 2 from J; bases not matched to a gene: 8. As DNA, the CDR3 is TGTGCCAGCAGTTTGCCCGGACAGGGCGTGAACTATGGCTACACCTTC. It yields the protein CASSLPGQGVNYGYTF.

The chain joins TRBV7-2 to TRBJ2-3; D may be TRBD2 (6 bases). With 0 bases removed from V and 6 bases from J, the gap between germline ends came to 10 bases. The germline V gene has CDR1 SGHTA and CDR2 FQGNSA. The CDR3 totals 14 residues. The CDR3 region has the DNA TGTGCCAGCAGCTTAGCGGGCGGGGTCGATACGCAGTATTTT. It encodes CASSLAGGVDTQYF.

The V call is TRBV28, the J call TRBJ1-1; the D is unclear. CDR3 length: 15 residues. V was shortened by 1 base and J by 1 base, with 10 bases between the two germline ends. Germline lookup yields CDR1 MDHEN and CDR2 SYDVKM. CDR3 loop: CASSLLISENTEAFF. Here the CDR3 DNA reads TGTGCCAGCAGTTTATTGATCAGTGAGAACACTGAAGCTTTCTTT. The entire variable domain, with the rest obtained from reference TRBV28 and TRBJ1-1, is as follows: DVKVTQSSRYLVKRTGEKVFLECVQDMDHENMFWYRQDPGLGLRLIYFSYDVKMKEKGDIPEGYSVSREKKERFSLILESASTNQTSMYLCASSLLISENTEAFFGQGTRLTVV.

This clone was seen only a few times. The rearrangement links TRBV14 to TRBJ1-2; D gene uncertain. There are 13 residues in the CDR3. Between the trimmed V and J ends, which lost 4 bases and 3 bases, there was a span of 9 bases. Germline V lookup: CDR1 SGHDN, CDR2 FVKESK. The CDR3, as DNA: TGTGCCAGCAGCCGAAGCCCTGACTATGGCTACACCTTC. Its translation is CASSRSPDYGYTF.

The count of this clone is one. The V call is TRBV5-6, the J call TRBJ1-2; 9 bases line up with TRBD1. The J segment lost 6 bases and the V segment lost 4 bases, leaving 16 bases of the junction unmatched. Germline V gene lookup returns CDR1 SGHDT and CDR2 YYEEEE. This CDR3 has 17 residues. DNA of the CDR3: TGTGCCAGCAGCGTGGGGGACAGGGAAATTTTGAAGGATGGCTACACCTTC. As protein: CASSVGDREILKDGYTF.

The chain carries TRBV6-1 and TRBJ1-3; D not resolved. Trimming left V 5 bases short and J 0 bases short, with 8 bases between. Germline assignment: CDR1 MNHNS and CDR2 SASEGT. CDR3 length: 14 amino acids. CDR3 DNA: TGTGCCAGCAGTATCGAGAGCTCTGGAAACACCATATATTTT. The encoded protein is CASSIESSGNTIYF.

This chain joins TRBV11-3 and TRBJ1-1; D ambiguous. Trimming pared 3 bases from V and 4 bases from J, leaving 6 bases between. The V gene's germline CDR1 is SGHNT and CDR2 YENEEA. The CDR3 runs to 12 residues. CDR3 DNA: TGTGCCAGCAGCTTCGGTTCCACTGAAGCTTTCTTT. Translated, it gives CASSFGSTEAFF.

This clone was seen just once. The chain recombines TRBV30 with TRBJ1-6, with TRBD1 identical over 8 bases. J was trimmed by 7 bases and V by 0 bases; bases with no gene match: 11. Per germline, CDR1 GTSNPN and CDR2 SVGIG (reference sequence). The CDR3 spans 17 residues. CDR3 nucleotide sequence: TGTGCCTGGAGTGTACCATCAGGGGGCTTTCGGAATTCACCCCTCCACTTT. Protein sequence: CAWSVPSGGFRNSPLHF.

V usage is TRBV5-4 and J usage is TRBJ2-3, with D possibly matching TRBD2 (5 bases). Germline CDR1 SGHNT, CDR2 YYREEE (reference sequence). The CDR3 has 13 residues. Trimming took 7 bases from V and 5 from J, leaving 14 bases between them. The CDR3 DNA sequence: TGTGCCAGCCGGGTCGGAGGTATAGATACGCAGTATTTT. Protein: CASRVGGIDTQYF.

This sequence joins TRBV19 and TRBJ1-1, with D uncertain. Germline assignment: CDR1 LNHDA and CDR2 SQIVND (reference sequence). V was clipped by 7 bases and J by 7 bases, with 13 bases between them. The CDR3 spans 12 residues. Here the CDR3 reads CASKEERDEAFF. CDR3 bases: TGTGCCAGTAAGGAGGAAAGAGATGAAGCTTTCTTT.

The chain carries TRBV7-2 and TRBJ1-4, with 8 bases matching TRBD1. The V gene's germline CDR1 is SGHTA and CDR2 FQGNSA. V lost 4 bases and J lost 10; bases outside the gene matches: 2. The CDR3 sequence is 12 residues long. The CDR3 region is CASSSGTGKLFF. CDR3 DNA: TGTGCCAGCAGCTCTGGGACAGGAAAACTGTTTTTT.

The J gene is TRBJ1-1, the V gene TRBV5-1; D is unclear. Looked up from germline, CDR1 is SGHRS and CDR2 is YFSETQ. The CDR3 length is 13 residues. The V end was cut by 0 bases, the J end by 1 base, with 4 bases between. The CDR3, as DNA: TGCGCCAGCAGCTTGGAGGGGAACACTGAAGCTTTCTTT. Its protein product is CASSLEGNTEAFF.

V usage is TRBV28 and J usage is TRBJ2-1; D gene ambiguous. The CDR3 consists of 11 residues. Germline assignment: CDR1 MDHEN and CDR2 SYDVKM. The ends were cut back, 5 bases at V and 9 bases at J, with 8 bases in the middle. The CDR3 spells CASSTYREQFF. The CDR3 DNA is TGTGCCAGCAGTACTTACCGTGAGCAGTTCTTC.

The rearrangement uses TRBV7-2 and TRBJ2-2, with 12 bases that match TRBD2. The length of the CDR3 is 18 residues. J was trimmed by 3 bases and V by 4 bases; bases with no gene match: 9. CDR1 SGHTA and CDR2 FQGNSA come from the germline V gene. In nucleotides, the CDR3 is TGTGCCAGCAGCTCACGACTAGCGGGGGCTCAGGACACCGGGGAGCTGTTTTTT. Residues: CASSSRLAGAQDTGELFF. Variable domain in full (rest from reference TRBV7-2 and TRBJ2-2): GAGVSQSPSNKVTEKGKDVELRCDPISGHTALYWYRQSLGQGLEFLIYFQGNSAPDKSGLPSDRFSAERTGGSVSTLTIQRTQQEDSAVYLCASSSRLAGAQDTGELFFGEGSRLTVL.

The CDR3, as DNA: TGTGCCAGCAGCCGTAGAAGGGACAGGGTCACTGAAGCTTTCTTT. It specifies CASSRRRDRVTEAFF. This chain links TRBV9 with TRBJ1-1, with 9 nucleotides matching TRBD1. V lost 4 bases, J lost 4 bases, and 8 bases stayed unmatched. The germline gives CDR1 SGDLS, CDR2 YYNGEE. There are 15 residues in the CDR3.

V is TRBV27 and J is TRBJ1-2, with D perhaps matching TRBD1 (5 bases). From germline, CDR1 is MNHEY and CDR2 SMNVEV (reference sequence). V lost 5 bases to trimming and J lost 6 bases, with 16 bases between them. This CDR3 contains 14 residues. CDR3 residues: CASSLRVGANGYTF. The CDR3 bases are TGTGCCAGCAGTCTCAGGGTCGGGGCTAATGGCTACACCTTC.

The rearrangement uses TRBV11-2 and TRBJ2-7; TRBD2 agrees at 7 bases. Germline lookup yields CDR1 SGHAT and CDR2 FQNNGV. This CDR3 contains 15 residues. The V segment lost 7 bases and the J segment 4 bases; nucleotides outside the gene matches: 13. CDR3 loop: CASTPMAVGRYEQYF. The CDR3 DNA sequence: TGTGCCAGCACGCCCATGGCGGTCGGGAGGTACGAGCAGTACTTC.

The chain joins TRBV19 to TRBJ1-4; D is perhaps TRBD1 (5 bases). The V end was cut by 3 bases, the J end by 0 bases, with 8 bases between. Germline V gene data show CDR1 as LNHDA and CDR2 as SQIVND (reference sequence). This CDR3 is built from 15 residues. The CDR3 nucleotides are TGTGCCAGTAGTATCCGGACAACAACTAATGAAAAACTGTTTTTT. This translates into CASSIRTTTNEKLFF.

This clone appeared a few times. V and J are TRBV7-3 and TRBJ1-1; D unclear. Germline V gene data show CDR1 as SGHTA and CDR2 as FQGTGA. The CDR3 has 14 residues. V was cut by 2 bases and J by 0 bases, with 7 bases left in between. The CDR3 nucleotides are TGTGCCAGCAGCTTAGCGGGCATGAACACTGAAGCTTTCTTT. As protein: CASSLAGMNTEAFF.